Listed here are 4 T cell receptor beta chains from one sample, sequenced in a study of T cell responses to AZD1222 COVID-19 vaccine. The protocol was immunoSEQ multiplex PCR, while the TCRdb copy is restricted to in-frame clones and leaves out a portion. The table lists 120,000 or so clones, around nine tenths of them singletons, with approximately 1.3% in the top ten. The material was peripheral blood, obtained on day 0 of AZD1222 vaccination. These receptors were collected from an adult in good health.

This chain uses TRBV6-5 with TRBJ2-7; a weak D match, TRBD2 (7 bases). V lost 0 bases to trimming and J lost 5 bases, with 11 bases between them. CDR1 and CDR2 from the germline V gene are MNHEY and SVGAGI. CDR3 length equals 14 residues. CDR3 residues: CASSYSGGPHEQYF. The CDR3 bases are TGTGCCAGCAGTTACTCCGGGGGGCCCCACGAGCAGTACTTC.

V usage is TRBV5-6 and J usage is TRBJ2-7, with D perhaps matching TRBD2 (7 bases). The V end lost 3 bases, the J end lost 2 bases, and 18 bases lay between the germline ends. Per the germline V gene, CDR1 is SGHDT and CDR2 is YYEEEE. The CDR3 spans 16 residues. CDR3 sequence reads: CASSYRGAGKTYEQYF. In DNA, the CDR3 is TGTGCCAGCAGCTACCGGGGGGCAGGAAAAACCTACGAGCAGTACTTC. The full variable domain, its missing parts supplied by reference TRBV5-6 and TRBJ2-7, is DAGVTQSPTHLIKTRGQQVTLRCSPKSGHDTVSWYQQALGQGPQFIFQYYEEEERQRGNFPDRFSGHQFPNYSSELNVNALLLGDSALYLCASSYRGAGKTYEQYFGPGTRLTVT.

J is TRBJ2-1 and V is TRBV4-2; D not certain. V shed 5 bases and J shed 10 bases, with 12 bases lying between them. Germline CDR1 reads LGHNA; CDR2 reads YNFKEQ. The CDR3 covers 12 residues. CDR3 coding DNA: TGTGCCAGCAGCTCCGGAGTGGACGAGCAGTTCTTC. Translated, it gives CASSSGVDEQFF.

This clone appeared once. The gene calls are TRBV19 and TRBJ1-5, with unresolved D. The CDR3 is 12 residues long. Trimming stripped 5 bases from V and 1 base from J, with 3 bases between. Germline values: CDR1 LNHDA, CDR2 SQIVND (reference sequence). The CDR3 DNA follows: TGTGCCAGTAGTGACAGCAATCAGCCCCAGCATTTT. It specifies CASSDSNQPQHF.